Presented here are 4 T cell receptor beta chains from one specimen sequenced in a study of CD8+CD57+ T cells in acquired aplastic anemia. CD8+CD57+ cell expansion, shown by flow cytometry, had occurred in the patients selected for sequencing. TCR beta VDJ and CDR3 profiling used genomic DNA as template. TCRdb independently ran MiXCR on the reads; one entry per CDR3 protein. This sample carries 150,000 to 200,000 distinct CDR3 sequences, nearly 50% of them seen once, and the ten largest clones take 8.5% to 10%. Sequencing was carried out using sorted CD4+, CD8+, or CD8+CD57+ T cells (not recorded which) from PBMCs. These receptor sequences come from a human donor with aplastic anemia.

In its sample, this clonotype was seen many times. This chain links TRBV19 with TRBJ2-3; 8 bases align to TRBD2. CDR1 and CDR2 (germline): LNHDA, SQIVND (reference sequence). V dropped 6 bases and J dropped 4; count of bases not matched to a gene: 3. The CDR3 consists of 13 residues. CDR3 sequence reads: CASRVAGSDTQYF. As DNA, the CDR3 is TGTGCCAGTAGGGTAGCGGGATCAGATACGCAGTATTTT.

This clonotype was seen many times. The genes are TRBV11-2 and TRBJ1-6; D might be TRBD1 (5 bases). The CDR3 loop spans 17 amino acids. In germline, CDR1 is SGHAT, CDR2 FQNNGV. V lost 3 bases, J lost 0 bases, and 12 bases lay in between. CDR3 nucleotides: TGTGCCAGCAGCTTCCAGGGTAGTAGCTCCTATAATTCACCCCTCCACTTT. Protein product: CASSFQGSSSYNSPLHF.

The genes are TRBV6-5 and TRBJ2-3; perhaps TRBD2 as D (6 bases). CDR1 and CDR2 (germline): MNHEY, SVGAGI. This CDR3 has 14 amino acids. Trimming took off 2 bases at V and 3 bases at J, with 9 bases between the two ends. CDR3: CASSYAGNTDTQYF. The CDR3 region has the DNA TGTGCCAGCAGTTACGCGGGGAATACAGATACGCAGTATTTT.

The chain couples TRBV29-1 to TRBJ1-2; D is perhaps TRBD1 (6 bases). The CDR3 is made up of 12 amino acids. Germline loops: CDR1 SQVTM, CDR2 ANQGSEA. The V end was cut by 5 bases, the J end by 7 bases, with 14 bases between. CDR3: CSVPGAQGGYTF. Here the CDR3 DNA reads TGCAGCGTTCCGGGGGCCCAGGGTGGCTACACCTTC. Based on the CDR3 plus reference TRBV29-1 and TRBJ1-2, the full variable domain is SAVISQKPSRDICQRGTSLTIQCQVDSQVTMMFWYRQQPGQSLTLIATANQGSEATYESGFVIDKFPISRPNLTFSTLTVSNMSPEDSSIYLCSVPGAQGGYTFGSGTRLTVV.